This TCR beta chain was captured in a study of blood T cell repertoires in COVID-19. Across the study: T cells, B-cell-depleted T cells, or PBMCs provided the cDNA or gDNA that served as material.

Germline lookup yields CDR1 MDHEN and CDR2 SYDVKM. The CDR3 runs to 15 residues. Original methodology: Reference gene primer amplification in the assay estimated nucleated cell counts. Libraries were prepared by immunoSEQ multiplex PCR; TCRdb keeps only in-frame clonotypes and omits some of them. V and J calls and clone size are copied from that table; D and trimming were computed from the DNA. The sample lists under 250,000 clones; 84% were seen once. The sequenced sample consisted of peripheral blood. J is TRBJ2-7 and V is TRBV28, with D possibly matching TRBD1 (6 bases). The clonotype comes from a woman aged 40 to 50 who had recovered from COVID-19. The DNA for the CDR3 is TGTGACACCCCGATACAGGGAAAAGGCTCCTACGAGCAGTACTTC. This translates into CDTPIQGKGSYEQYF.